This T cell receptor beta chain was identified in a study of T cells in Graves' hyperthyroidism and ophthalmopathy. The wider study: Before treatment of any kind, peripheral blood was taken at initial diagnosis.

Clinical Activity Scores of at least 3, NOSPECS grades of at least 4 and durations under 3 months characterized ophthalmopathy patients. General observations from the study: Ophthalmopathy prediction by the model preceded onset by a median roughly 6 months.

This clonotype has ten or more counts. Antigen specificity is unknown. Germline CDR1 is KGHSH and CDR2 is LQKENI. V was clipped by 2 bases and J by 3 bases, with 10 bases between them. The CDR3 totals 14 residues. TCR beta CDR3 sequences were amplified from RNA transcripts. First-round RT-PCR of the TCR CDR3 relied on the HTBI primer set. TCRdb independently ran MiXCR on the multiplex PCR reads; one entry per CDR3 protein. Among a few hundred thousand distinct CDR3 sequences listed, more than 15% were seen once. The sequence was collected from a woman in her sixties with Graves' ophthalmopathy. Sequencing was performed on blood. This chain links TRBV18 with TRBJ1-1; D remains ambiguous. The CDR3 region has the DNA TGTGCCAGCTCACCAGAGTTAGGGCACACTGAAGCTTTCTTT. It codes for CASSPELGHTEAFF.